These 27 T cell receptor beta chains share one sample of origin, sequenced in a study of blood T cell repertoires in COVID-19 (dated by TCRdb to the early 2020s). Receptor amplification or capture employed the immunoSEQ multiplex PCR assay. Not all clones reach the TCRdb copy of this immuneACCESS table, which keeps in-frame sequences only. Checked studies attribute under half of the gap to unresolved V genes and leave the rest unexplained. The sample table records 90,000 to 120,000 clones; 75% to 90% of these occur just once. The ten largest clonotypes hold approximately 31% of the sample. Sequenced sample: peripheral blood. The origin of the receptors is a woman over 75 with acute or convalescent COVID-19.

This sequence joins TRBV11-2 and TRBJ2-1; possibly TRBD2 for D (5 bases). Per the germline V gene, CDR1 is SGHAT and CDR2 is FQNNGV. The CDR3 has 15 residues. The V end was cut by 3 bases, the J end by 2 bases, with 11 bases between. CDR3 DNA: TGTGCCAGCAGCTTCGGACTTAATACCTACAATGAGCAGTTCTTC. This encodes CASSFGLNTYNEQFF. Full variable domain (missing parts from reference TRBV11-2 and TRBJ2-1): EAGVAQSPRYKIIEKRQSVAFWCNPISGHATLYWYQQILGQGPKLLIQFQNNGVVDDSQLPKDRFSAERLKGVDSTLKIQPAKLEDSAVYLCASSFGLNTYNEQFFGPGTRLTVL.

The CDR3 protein is CASSPLTGELFF. CDR3 in DNA: TGTGCCAGCAGCCCCCTTACCGGGGAGCTGTTTTTT. V usage is TRBV3-1 (or the pseudogene TRBV3-2) and J usage is TRBJ2-2, with D unresolved. V lost 4 bases to trimming and J lost 5 bases, with 5 bases between them. CDR3 length: 12 residues. Germline values: CDR1 LGHDT, CDR2 YNNKEL (reference sequence).

This chain connects TRBV7-2 to TRBJ2-7, with 10 nucleotides matching TRBD1. This CDR3 region has 18 residues. V lost 6 bases and J lost 2; bases outside the gene matches: 16. Germline CDR1 SGHTA, CDR2 FQGNSA. CDR3 sequence: CASSPRGGLGTGAYEQYF. CDR3 in DNA: TGTGCCAGCAGTCCCAGGGGTGGATTGGGGACAGGGGCCTACGAGCAGTACTTC.

The V and J genes are TRBV2 and TRBJ2-7; D gene uncertain. The CDR3 loop spans 16 amino acids. V lost 0 bases to trimming and J lost 2 bases, with 14 bases between them. Germline V gene data show CDR1 as SNHLY and CDR2 as FYNNEI. CDR3 residues: CASSEATWAIPYEQYF. CDR3 DNA sequence: TGTGCCAGCAGTGAAGCAACGTGGGCGATTCCCTACGAGCAGTACTTC.

The J gene is TRBJ2-7, the V gene TRBV10-3; D unclear. Trimming took off 6 bases at V and 0 bases at J, with 9 bases between the two ends. Germline lookup yields CDR1 ENHRY and CDR2 SYGVKD. The CDR3 extends over 13 amino acids. In nucleotides, the CDR3 is TGTGCCATCAGAACCCCTAGCTCCTACGAGCAGTACTTC. Translated: CAIRTPSSYEQYF.

V gene TRBV7-2 combines with J gene TRBJ2-7; D may be TRBD1 (7 bases). CDR1 SGHTA and CDR2 FQGNSA come from the germline V gene. CDR3 length: 17 residues. Trimming took off 4 bases at V and 1 base at J, with 20 bases between the two ends. The CDR3 DNA reads TGTGCCAGCAGCTCGAAATGGGCGGGGACAGATTCCTACGAGCAGTACTTC. The encoded protein is CASSSKWAGTDSYEQYF.

The chain combines TRBV7-5 with TRBJ2-3; the DNA was not compared with TRBD1, the D call given in the table. TRBV7-5 is annotated as a pseudogene. The CDR3 extends over 20 amino acids. The CDR3 here is CARSLAKTGATSMDTDTQYF. Written as DNA, the CDR3 is TGTGCCAGAAGCTTAGCGAAGACAGGGGCGACATCGATGGACACAGATACGCAGTATTTT.

The V gene is TRBV11-2, the J gene TRBJ1-1, with 7 bases aligning to TRBD1. The CDR3 is 15 amino acids. Losses at the gene ends were 0 bases for V and 1 base for J; bases not matched to a gene: 2. Germline V gene data show CDR1 as SGHAT and CDR2 as FQNNGV. DNA for the CDR3: TGTGCCAGCAGCTTAGATAGGGGGCAGAACACTGAAGCTTTCTTT. Translation: CASSLDRGQNTEAFF. Filled out from reference TRBV11-2 and TRBJ1-1, the complete variable domain reads EAGVAQSPRYKIIEKRQSVAFWCNPISGHATLYWYQQILGQGPKLLIQFQNNGVVDDSQLPKDRFSAERLKGVDSTLKIQPAKLEDSAVYLCASSLDRGQNTEAFFGQGTRLTVV.

The chain has TRBV7-9 and TRBJ1-2, with a tentative D call TRBD1 (5 bases). CDR1 SEHNR and CDR2 FQNEAQ come from the germline V gene (reference sequence). The V end lost 4 bases, the J end lost 0 bases, and 9 bases lay between the germline ends. This CDR3 has 14 amino acids. The CDR3: CASSSDSTNYGYTF. For the CDR3, the DNA is TGTGCCAGCAGCTCTGACAGTACTAACTATGGCTACACCTTC.

This clone appeared once. V usage is TRBV11-2 and J usage is TRBJ1-2; D not certain. Trimming stripped 4 bases from V and 3 bases from J, with 15 bases between. CDR1 is SGHAT and CDR2 is FQNNGV in the germline V gene. This CDR3 has 15 amino acids. The CDR3 protein is CASSSFVSYDYGYTF. CDR3 sequence (DNA): TGTGCCAGCAGCTCATTTGTGAGCTATGACTATGGCTACACCTTC.

This clone was picked up one time. The V gene is TRBV6-2 or TRBV6-3, the J gene TRBJ1-6; TRBD1 might be the D (6 bases). The V end lost 2 bases, the J end lost 0 bases, and 20 bases lay between the germline ends. The V gene's germline CDR1 is MNHEY and CDR2 SVGEGT. The CDR3 runs to 20 residues. Written as DNA, the CDR3 is TGTGCCAGCAGTTACGCGAACCCCAACAGGGTTCTCTCCTATAATTCACCCCTCCACTTT. This codes for CASSYANPNRVLSYNSPLHF.

The chain employs TRBV2 and TRBJ1-1; D may be TRBD1 (5 bases). V was cut by 6 bases and J by 2 bases, with 22 bases left in between. From germline, CDR1 is SNHLY and CDR2 FYNNEI. CDR3 length equals 17 residues. The CDR3 bases are TGTGCCAGCAGGAGCAGGGCGCGCCGTGAGGACAACACTGAAGCTTTCTTT. This gives the protein CASRSRARREDNTEAFF.

The chain has TRBV6-5 and TRBJ2-7, with no clear D. The V end was cut by 8 bases, the J end by 6 bases, with 17 bases between. CDR3 length equals 13 residues. In germline, CDR1 is MNHEY, CDR2 SVGAGI. The CDR3 is CASSAGERSEQYF. The CDR3 nucleotides read TGTGCCAGCTCTGCCGGAGAAAGGTCCGAGCAGTACTTC.

V and J are TRBV2 and TRBJ2-1; D is undetermined. Germline CDR1 SNHLY, CDR2 FYNNEI. V was shortened by 2 bases and J by 6 bases, with 11 bases between the two germline ends. The CDR3 spans 14 residues. The CDR3 loop is CASSELAASNEQFF. In nucleotides, the CDR3 is TGTGCCAGCAGTGAACTGGCGGCTAGCAATGAGCAGTTCTTC.

The rearrangement uses TRBV7-9 and TRBJ1-2, with 9 bases lining up with TRBD1. Trimming removed 5 bases from V and 9 bases from J; junction bases left unmatched: 10. The CDR3 contains 14 residues. Germline-derived CDR1 and CDR2 are SEHNR and FQNEAQ (reference sequence). In DNA, the CDR3 is TGTGCCAGCAGCCGCCGGGACAGGGCTGGGAGCTACACCTTC. It encodes CASSRRDRAGSYTF.

V usage is TRBV5-1 and J usage is TRBJ2-1, with D maybe TRBD2 (6 bases). CDR3 length: 14 amino acids. The germline gives CDR1 SGHRS, CDR2 YFSETQ. V was clipped by 2 bases and J by 4 bases, with 10 bases between them. Here the CDR3 DNA reads TGCGCCAGCAGCTTTGGGGGGTCGTACAATGAGCAGTTCTTC. Its protein is CASSFGGSYNEQFF. Looking up the rest from reference TRBV5-1 and TRBJ2-1 gives the full variable domain: KAGVTQTPRYLIKTRGQQVTLSCSPISGHRSVSWYQQTPGQGLQFLFEYFSETQRNKGNFPGRFSGRQFSNSRSEMNVSTLELGDSALYLCASSFGGSYNEQFFGPGTRLTVL.

This chain links TRBV4-1 with TRBJ2-7, with TRBD1 identical over 9 bases. The ends lost 4 bases at V and 3 bases at J; junction bases unmatched: 13. The CDR3 has 17 amino acids. Germline CDR1 reads MGHRA; CDR2 reads YSYEKL. The CDR3 loop is CASSPTGGRLGFYEQYF. The DNA for the CDR3 is TGCGCCAGCAGCCCTACAGGGGGCCGACTTGGGTTCTACGAGCAGTACTTC.

The V call is TRBV19, the J call TRBJ1-1; perhaps TRBD1 as D (6 bases). The V gene's germline CDR1 is LNHDA and CDR2 SQIVND (reference sequence). The CDR3 runs 13 residues. The V gene lost 4 bases and the J gene lost 7 bases, with 13 bases spanning the gap. CDR3 coding DNA: TGTGCCAGTAGTACCTGGGGGGGGCATGAAGCTTTCTTT. Protein product: CASSTWGGHEAFF. The full variable domain, rest sourced from reference TRBV19 and TRBJ1-1, is DGGITQSPKYLFRKEGQNVTLSCEQNLNHDAMYWYRQDPGQGLRLIYYSQIVNDFQKGDIAEGYSVSREKKESFPLTVTSAQKNPTAFYLCASSTWGGHEAFFGQGTRLTVV.

The V gene is TRBV4-3, the J gene TRBJ2-2, with TRBD2 matching 13 bases. Germline V gene lookup returns CDR1 LGHNA and CDR2 YSLEER. This CDR3 has 18 residues. The ends lost 4 bases at V and 0 bases at J; junction bases unmatched: 5. The CDR3 DNA reads as TGCGCCAGCAGCCCAACTAGCGGGGGGGCCGCGAACACCGGGGAGCTGTTTTTT. The encoded protein is CASSPTSGGAANTGELFF.

CDR3 nucleotides: TGTGCCAGTAGTATAGACCACACAGATACGCAGTATTTT. Protein product: CASSIDHTDTQYF. J is TRBJ2-3 and V is TRBV19; D remains ambiguous. CDR1 and CDR2 (germline): LNHDA, SQIVND (reference sequence). The CDR3 runs to 13 residues. Trimming stripped 0 bases from V and 2 bases from J, with 3 bases between.

The V gene is TRBV2, the J gene TRBJ2-1, with 8 bases lining up with TRBD2. J was trimmed by 3 bases and V by 3 bases; bases with no gene match: 4. Per germline, CDR1 SNHLY and CDR2 FYNNEI. This CDR3 spans 15 amino acids. The CDR3 is CASSDGTRDYNEQFF. The CDR3 region has the DNA TGTGCCAGCAGTGACGGGACTAGAGACTACAATGAGCAGTTCTTC. The entire variable domain, with the rest obtained from reference TRBV2 and TRBJ2-1, is as follows: EPEVTQTPSHQVTQMGQEVILRCVPISNHLYFYWYRQILGQKVEFLVSFYNNEISEKSEIFDDQFSVERPDGSNFTLKIRSTKLEDSAMYFCASSDGTRDYNEQFFGPGTRLTVL.

The rearrangement uses TRBV5-4 and TRBJ2-5; 8 positions match TRBD2. The CDR3 spans 16 residues. CDR1 is SGHNT and CDR2 is YYREEE in the germline V gene (reference sequence). After removal of 4 bases from V and 5 bases from J, the junction contained 13 bases not matched to a gene. CDR3 sequence reads: CASSPGRAGVGETQYF. The CDR3 bases are TGTGCCAGCAGCCCGGGTAGAGCGGGGGTGGGGGAGACCCAGTACTTC.

This clone was recorded only once. The chain has TRBV24-1 and TRBJ2-3, with D hard to call. The V end lost 3 bases, the J end lost 3 bases, and 9 bases lay between the germline ends. The CDR3 has 14 residues. Germline CDR1 and CDR2: KGHDR and SFDVKD. The CDR3 coding sequence is TGTGCCACCAGTGATCACCACATTACAGATACGCAGTATTTT. This gives the protein CATSDHHITDTQYF.

The chain recombines TRBV9 with TRBJ1-6; D not certain. Germline lookup yields CDR1 SGDLS and CDR2 YYNGEE. V was clipped by 0 bases and J by 6 bases, with 4 bases between them. This CDR3 is 13 amino acids long. The CDR3 is CASSVELNSPLHF. The CDR3 coding sequence is TGTGCCAGCAGCGTAGAACTTAATTCACCCCTCCACTTT.

V usage is TRBV19 and J usage is TRBJ1-2; maybe TRBD1 (6 bases). Germline V CDR1 and CDR2: LNHDA, SQIVND (reference sequence). Trimming shortened V by 1 base and J by 3 bases, and 18 bases separated the two germline ends. The CDR3 runs to 17 residues. CDR3 region: CASSIGVGTPADYGYTF. CDR3 DNA: TGTGCCAGTAGTATAGGAGTAGGGACACCGGCCGACTATGGCTACACCTTC.

This clone was found once. This chain joins TRBV18 and TRBJ2-7; 7 bases line up with TRBD1. Germline V gene sequence: CDR1 KGHSH, CDR2 LQKENI. The CDR3 is made up of 14 amino acids. Germline trimming cut 0 bases from V and 5 bases from J; bases unmatched to any gene: 4. As DNA, the CDR3 is TGTGCCAGCTCACCACCGACAGGGCAACACGAGCAGTACTTC. Encoded protein: CASSPPTGQHEQYF.

The chain employs TRBV4-1 and TRBJ2-7, with 16 bases lining up with TRBD2. The CDR3 has 16 residues. The junction had 3 bases not matched to a gene; V was cut back by 5 bases and J by 2 bases. In germline, CDR1 is MGHRA, CDR2 YSYEKL. CDR3 DNA sequence: TGCGCCAGCAGCAAGGGACTAGCGGGGGGGCCCTACGAGCAGTACTTC. Its translation is CASSKGLAGGPYEQYF.